Listed below are T cell receptor beta chains from one sample, sequenced in a study of T cell repertoires in cytomegalovirus infection. The antigens these receptors bind are not known. TCRdb processed the reads anew with MiXCR; each CDR3 protein has one entry. The sample holds roughly 800,000 distinct CDR3 sequences, about 28% seen once. Source: cultured CD8+ T cells from PBMCs, taken from culture after CMV antigen stimulation. These receptors originate from a human donor in good health (CMV status not recorded). Some clones in this sample may be carry-over from other donors' samples. CDR3s include the opening cysteine and the closing phenylalanine or tryptophan. The D gene is left open where the match is weak. A clone size is listed for some rows: how often the clone was seen (once, few, many), or a class if it is expanded.

j_call: TRBJ2-3; clone_size: -; d_call: TRBD1; v_call: TRBV19; cdr3_aa: CAKHHRTGVTDTQYF; cdr3_nt: TGTGCCAAACACCATAGGACAGGCGTCACAGATACGCAGTATTTT
j_call: TRBJ2-3; clone_size: few; d_call: -; v_call: TRBV7-6; cdr3_aa: CASSLSPQGSVTDTQYF; cdr3_nt: TGTGCCAGCAGCTTATCGCCTCAGGGGAGTGTGACAGATACGCAGTATTTT
j_call: TRBJ2-1; clone_size: few; d_call: TRBD2; v_call: TRBV19; cdr3_aa: CASSAVRKRTSGDNEQFF; cdr3_nt: TGTGCCAGTAGTGCTGTAAGGAAACGGACTAGCGGGGACAATGAGCAGTTCTTC
j_call: TRBJ1-1; clone_size: many; d_call: -; v_call: TRBV12-5; cdr3_aa: CASGLVQGPRFDKNTEAFF; cdr3_nt: TGTGCTAGTGGTTTGGTACAAGGCCCCCGTTTTGATAAGAACACTGAAGCTTTCTTT
j_call: TRBJ1-4; clone_size: few; d_call: TRBD1; v_call: TRBV6-1; cdr3_aa: CASSDRRDRVFTYEKLFF; cdr3_nt: TGTGCCAGCAGTGACCGCCGGGACAGGGTCTTTACCTATGAAAAACTGTTTTTT
j_call: TRBJ2-2; clone_size: many; d_call: -; v_call: TRBV4-1; cdr3_aa: CASSQAPLLGPTGELFF; cdr3_nt: TGCGCCAGCAGCCAAGCGCCTCTCTTGGGGCCCACCGGGGAGCTGTTTTTT
j_call: TRBJ2-1; clone_size: few; d_call: -; v_call: TRBV7-8; cdr3_aa: CASSDLESPYNEQFF; cdr3_nt: TGTGCCAGCAGCGATTTGGAGTCTCCCTACAATGAGCAGTTCTTC
j_call: TRBJ1-4; clone_size: -; d_call: -; v_call: TRBV28; cdr3_aa: CASSFPSSTNEKLFF; cdr3_nt: TGTGCCAGCAGTTTCCCGTCGTCAACTAATGAAAAACTGTTTTTT
j_call: TRBJ2-5; clone_size: few; d_call: -; v_call: TRBV10-3; cdr3_aa: CAISESGGSYQETQYF; cdr3_nt: TGTGCCATCAGTGAGTCCGGGGGATCGTACCAAGAGACCCAGTACTTC
j_call: TRBJ2-7; clone_size: -; d_call: -; v_call: TRBV7-8; cdr3_aa: CASSFTTSRGAEEQYF; cdr3_nt: TGTGCCAGCAGCTTCACGACTAGCAGGGGGGCTGAGGAGCAGTACTTC
j_call: TRBJ2-3; clone_size: few; d_call: -; v_call: TRBV6-2/TRBV6-3; cdr3_aa: CASSSTVRAQYF; cdr3_nt: TGTGCCAGCAGTTCGACAGTTAGAGCGCAGTATTTT
j_call: TRBJ2-3; clone_size: few; d_call: -; v_call: TRBV4-3; cdr3_aa: CASSQEDGTDTQYF; cdr3_nt: TGCGCCAGCAGCCAAGAAGACGGCACAGATACGCAGTATTTT
j_call: TRBJ2-5; clone_size: few; d_call: -; v_call: TRBV7-8; cdr3_aa: CASSLVDSEETQYF; cdr3_nt: TGTGCCAGCAGCTTAGTCGACAGCGAAGAGACCCAGTACTTC
j_call: TRBJ2-2; clone_size: -; d_call: -; v_call: TRBV11-3; cdr3_aa: CASSPVSGELFF; cdr3_nt: TGTGCCAGCAGCCCGGTCTCCGGGGAGCTGTTTTTT
j_call: TRBJ2-2; clone_size: many; d_call: TRBD1; v_call: TRBV7-3; cdr3_aa: CASSSRDRNTGELFF; cdr3_nt: TGTGCCAGCAGCTCCCGGGACAGAAACACCGGGGAGCTGTTTTTT
j_call: TRBJ1-3; clone_size: -; d_call: -; v_call: TRBV6-2/TRBV6-3; cdr3_aa: CASSYRFPTESSGNTIYF; cdr3_nt: TGTGCCAGCAGTTACCGGTTTCCTACAGAAAGCTCTGGAAACACCATATATTTT
j_call: TRBJ2-2; clone_size: -; d_call: -; v_call: TRBV27; cdr3_aa: CASSFFPLNTGELFF; cdr3_nt: TGTGCCAGCAGTTTCTTCCCATTGAACACCGGGGAGCTGTTTTTT
j_call: TRBJ1-2; clone_size: few; d_call: TRBD1; v_call: TRBV7-8; cdr3_aa: CASSGGTGPYGYTF; cdr3_nt: TGTGCCAGCAGCGGAGGGACAGGGCCCTATGGCTACACCTTC
j_call: TRBJ1-2; clone_size: -; d_call: -; v_call: TRBV2; cdr3_aa: CARLERGSSNGYTF; cdr3_nt: TGTGCCAGGCTAGAAAGGGGGTCCTCGAACGGCTACACCTTC
j_call: TRBJ2-3; clone_size: few; d_call: TRBD2; v_call: TRBV27; cdr3_aa: CASSFLLAGVADTQYF; cdr3_nt: TGTGCCAGCAGTTTCCTACTAGCGGGGGTAGCAGATACGCAGTATTTT
j_call: TRBJ2-1; clone_size: few; d_call: -; v_call: TRBV7-9; cdr3_aa: CASGVGSSYNEQFF; cdr3_nt: TGTGCCAGCGGAGTGGGGAGCTCCTACAATGAGCAGTTCTTC
j_call: TRBJ1-5; clone_size: -; d_call: TRBD1; v_call: TRBV11-1; cdr3_aa: CASSPAGDRQPQHF; cdr3_nt: TGTGCCAGCAGCCCAGCTGGGGACAGACAGCCCCAGCATTTT
j_call: TRBJ1-1; clone_size: -; d_call: -; v_call: TRBV15; cdr3_aa: CATSRDRAGDEAFF; cdr3_nt: TGTGCCACCAGCAGAGATCGGGCAGGGGATGAAGCTTTCTTT
j_call: TRBJ1-1; clone_size: -; d_call: -; v_call: TRBV27; cdr3_aa: CASSPIRGLLTEAFF; cdr3_nt: TGTGCCAGCAGTCCCATAAGGGGACTCCTCACTGAAGCTTTCTTT
j_call: TRBJ1-1; clone_size: -; d_call: -; v_call: TRBV4-2; cdr3_aa: CASSVYREGTEAFF; cdr3_nt: TGTGCCAGCAGCGTATACAGGGAAGGCACTGAAGCTTTCTTT